The T cell receptor beta chain described here comes from a study of T cells in Graves' hyperthyroidism and ophthalmopathy. General study points: Blood held most thyroid clonotypes expanded above 0.001 frequency.

This CDR3 region has 15 residues. V dropped 4 bases and J dropped 5; count of bases not matched to a gene: 6. Germline V gene lookup returns CDR1 MGHRA and CDR2 YSYEKL. On this clonotype itself: Its antigen is still unknown.

Clinical symptoms, serum thyroxine, TRAb, thyroid ultrasound and orbital computed tomography established diagnosis. A sample of blood taken at first hyperthyroidism diagnosis preceded any ophthalmopathy symptoms. TCR beta CDR3 regions were amplified from RNA transcripts. The TCR CDR3 was amplified in a first-round RT-PCR using the HTBI primer set. Using its own MiXCR run on the multiplex PCR reads, TCRdb lists one record per CDR3 protein. Of 550,000 to 850,000 distinct CDR3 sequences in the sample, 15% to 20% were seen once. The source material was blood. The chain uses TRBV4-1 and TRBJ2-7; 12 bases match TRBD1. This TCR came from a woman between 45 and 65 years old with Graves' hyperthyroidism that later progressed to Graves' ophthalmopathy. CDR3 in DNA: TGCGCCAGCAGCCTCGGGACAGGGGGCCTGAACGAGCAGTACTTC. Its translation is CASSLGTGGLNEQYF.